This is a list of T cell receptor beta chains from one sample in a study of patients with pleural tuberculosis. Each CDR3 protein is one row after TCRdb ran MiXCR on the reads. The sample lists around 50,000 distinct CDR3 sequences, 5.5% to 8% occurring once. The receptor set was obtained from a human donor with pleural tuberculosis. Both conserved end residues are part of each CDR3. Fields, in order: J gene, D gene, CDR3 length, V gene, clone size, CDR3 protein, CDR3 DNA. The D gene is left open where the match is weak. Rows give clone size only sometimes, using once, few, many, or a class for an expanded clone.

>TRBJ1-1|.|14|TRBV19|many
CASRDTAMNTEAFF
TGTGCCAGTAGGGACACGGCCATGAACACTGAAGCTTTCTTT
>TRBJ2-7|.|12|TRBV28|many
CASRHNSYEQYF
TGTGCCAGCAGGCACAACTCCTACGAGCAGTACTTC
>TRBJ1-2|.|12|TRBV12-3/TRBV12-4|many
CASSTSNSGYTF
TGTGCCAGCAGCACCTCCAATAGTGGCTACACCTTC
>TRBJ1-1|TRBD1|16|TRBV29-1|.
CSVKRWTGLFGTEAFF
TGCAGCGTTAAACGGTGGACAGGGCTCTTTGGTACTGAAGCTTTCTTT
>TRBJ2-5|TRBD1|14|TRBV11-1|many
CASSPGQVQETQYF
TGTGCCAGCAGTCCGGGACAGGTCCAAGAGACCCAGTACTTC
>TRBJ1-1|.|15|TRBV19|.
CASSMGLASNTEAFF
TGTGCCAGTAGTATGGGATTAGCGTCGAACACTGAAGCTTTCTTT
>TRBJ1-2|TRBD1|15|TRBV29-1|few
CSVELANRGNYGYTF
TGCAGCGTTGAATTGGCCAACAGGGGAAACTATGGCTACACCTTC
>TRBJ2-1|TRBD2|14|TRBV11-2|many
CASSFTSGNNEQFF
TGTGCCAGCAGCTTCACTAGCGGAAACAATGAGCAGTTCTTC
>TRBJ2-1|TRBD2|17|TRBV6-2/TRBV6-3|many
CASSYLQLADSYNEQFF
TGTGCCAGCAGTTACCTCCAACTAGCGGACTCCTACAATGAGCAGTTCTTC
>TRBJ1-1|.|14|TRBV2|many
CASGRQAVNTEAFF
TGTGCCAGCGGAAGACAGGCAGTGAACACTGAAGCTTTCTTT
>TRBJ2-3|.|11|TRBV18|many
CATQVPDTQYF
TGTGCCACCCAGGTTCCAGATACGCAGTATTTT
>TRBJ2-7|.|13|TRBV27|many
CASSLQRNYEQYF
TGTGCCAGCAGTTTACAGAGAAATTACGAGCAGTACTTC
>TRBJ1-1|TRBD1|14|TRBV10-3|many
CATIGDRGRAEAFF
TGTGCCACCATCGGGGACAGGGGGAGGGCTGAAGCTTTCTTT
>TRBJ2-3|TRBD1|17|TRBV28|many
CASSFSGGVDFTDTQYF
TGTGCCAGCAGTTTTTCAGGGGGCGTAGATTTCACAGATACGCAGTATTTT
>TRBJ2-1|.|14|TRBV19|many
CASSPSGPYNEQFF
TGTGCCAGTAGTCCAAGCGGGCCCTACAATGAGCAGTTCTTC
>TRBJ2-1|.|14|TRBV6-1|many
CASSPPGSYNEQFF
TGTGCCAGCAGCCCCCCCGGCAGTTACAATGAGCAGTTCTTC
>TRBJ1-5|TRBD1|17|TRBV12-3/TRBV12-4|many
CASSFPTGVKGGQPQHF
TGTGCCAGCAGTTTCCCTACAGGGGTCAAAGGGGGACAGCCCCAGCATTTT
>TRBJ2-5|.|12|TRBV24-1|many
CAAGQTQETQYF
TGTGCCGCTGGACAGACCCAAGAGACCCAGTACTTC
>TRBJ2-3|.|12|TRBV20-1|many
CSAPDRTDTQYF
TGCAGTGCTCCTGACCGTACAGATACGCAGTATTTT
>TRBJ1-1|TRBD1|15|TRBV19|many
CASSLRQGGNTEAFF
TGTGCCAGTAGTCTACGCCAGGGGGGGAACACTGAAGCTTTCTTT